These 26 T cell receptor beta chains share one sample of origin, sequenced in a study of human T cells and chemical hapten exposure (dated by TCRdb to about 2021). In the paper's terms, the time point label means: patch test 2, 6 weeks after DPC sensitization. The sample's treatment or condition label is to be understood as: therapeutic diphenylcyclopropenone sensitization with weekly scalp DPC. The library was made by RACE. Sequenced using a NextSeq 500. Using fastp trimming at Q25 and MiXCR clonotype assembly, TCRdb reanalyzed the public sequencing data and kept in-frame beta chains. Rows matching on CDR3 protein sequence are summarized as one entry with the most common DNA and genes. Recorded for this sample are some 96,000 distinct CDR3 sequences; 7% to 10% of them occurred a single time. Approximately 2.2% of the sample is in the top ten clones. This specimen consisted of whole blood, obtained in connection with sensitization to the hapten diphenylcyclopropenone (DPC). The receptors were sampled from a woman aged 40 to 50 with alopecia areata. Some clones in this sample may be carry-over from other donors' samples.

V gene TRBV14 combines with J gene TRBJ1-1; D gene ambiguous. The CDR3 is 13 amino acids. Trimming removed 4 bases from V and 2 bases from J, with 8 bases in between. Germline V gene data show CDR1 as SGHDN and CDR2 as FVKESK. Written as DNA, the CDR3 is TGTGCCAGCAGCCGGTCAGGAAACACTGAAGCTTTCTTT. Translated, it gives CASSRSGNTEAFF.

V is TRBV3-1 and J is TRBJ2-7; possibly TRBD1 for D (6 bases). The length of the CDR3 is 13 residues. Germline V CDR1 and CDR2: LGHDT, YNNKEL (reference sequence). Between the trimmed V and J ends, which lost 2 bases and 6 bases, there was a span of 11 bases. CDR3 protein: CASSQLQGREQYF. CDR3 nucleotides: TGTGCCAGCAGCCAACTACAGGGTCGCGAGCAGTACTTC.

In this sample, this clonotype turned up many times. The J gene is TRBJ2-3, the V gene TRBV28, with TRBD2 matching 7 bases. The germline V gene encodes CDR1 MDHEN and CDR2 SYDVKM. The CDR3 is made up of 16 amino acids. V trimming: 6 bases; J trimming: 4 bases; junction bases outside the gene matches: 13. The CDR3 protein is CASSPSSGAGPDTQYF. The CDR3 region has the DNA TGTGCCAGCAGCCCTTCTAGCGGAGCCGGCCCAGATACGCAGTATTTT.

This clonotype was picked up many times. This chain uses TRBV29-1 with TRBJ2-1; D unclear. CDR3 length equals 10 residues. Germline V lookup: CDR1 SQVTM, CDR2 ANQGSEA. Deletions cut 3 bases from V and 10 bases from J, with 7 bases between. CDR3 sequence: CSVDIGEQFF. The CDR3 nucleotides read TGCAGCGTTGACATTGGGGAGCAGTTCTTC.

In this sample, this clonotype turned up a few times. The chain is built from TRBV10-3 and TRBJ2-5; the D is unclear. Germline CDR1 ENHRY, CDR2 SYGVKD. The V end lost 9 bases, the J end lost 3 bases, and 17 bases lay between the germline ends. The CDR3 length is 14 residues. The CDR3 spells CAIRAGMGKETQYF. The CDR3 coding sequence is TGTGCCATTAGGGCTGGCATGGGCAAAGAGACCCAGTACTTC.

V usage is TRBV20-1 and J usage is TRBJ2-7, with 7 bases lining up with TRBD2. The CDR3 is made up of 13 amino acids. Germline V CDR1 and CDR2: DFQATT, SNEGSKA (reference sequence). V trimming: 5 bases; J trimming: 2 bases; junction bases outside the gene matches: 6. The CDR3 protein is CSADGGGTYEQYF. In DNA form, the CDR3 reads TGCAGTGCTGACGGGGGAGGGACCTACGAGCAGTACTTC.

This clonotype was observed at least ten times. The V gene is TRBV4-3, the J gene TRBJ2-5, with D perhaps TRBD2 (5 bases). The CDR3 sequence is 15 residues long. V lost 1 base to trimming and J lost 5 bases, with 14 bases between them. The germline V gene has CDR1 LGHNA and CDR2 YSLEER. The CDR3 is CASSQVVGGRETQYF. CDR3 DNA: TGCGCCAGCAGCCAAGTGGTTGGCGGGCGGGAGACCCAGTACTTC.

The chain couples TRBV29-1 to TRBJ2-3; perhaps TRBD2 as D (6 bases). The CDR3 totals 13 residues. Germline lookup yields CDR1 SQVTM and CDR2 ANQGSEA. V lost 7 bases and J lost 4, with 15 bases in between. As DNA, the CDR3 is TGCAGCGCCATCGGGGGTCTCGCAGATACGCAGTATTTT. It is translated as CSAIGGLADTQYF.

The J gene is TRBJ2-7, the V gene TRBV7-2; TRBD1 matches at 8 bases. The CDR3 contains 14 residues. Germline trimming cut 4 bases from V and 4 bases from J; bases unmatched to any gene: 6. Germline V lookup: CDR1 SGHTA, CDR2 FQGNSA. The CDR3 DNA reads TGTGCCAGCAGCTCCGGACAGGGTCAATACGAGCAGTACTTC. Translating gives CASSSGQGQYEQYF.

The chain carries TRBV18 and TRBJ1-1; D unresolved. The CDR3 runs to 14 residues. Trimming shortened V by 3 bases and J by 1 base, and 9 bases separated the two germline ends. Per germline, CDR1 KGHSH and CDR2 LQKENI. CDR3 protein: CASSPPWKNTEAFF. CDR3 sequence (DNA): TGTGCCAGCTCACCCCCGTGGAAGAACACTGAAGCTTTCTTT.

This clonotype was counted ten times or more. The chain employs TRBV6-6 and TRBJ2-7, with unresolved D. The CDR3 has 13 amino acids. Germline V gene data show CDR1 as MNHNY and CDR2 as SVGAGI (reference sequence). V shed 6 bases and J shed 6 bases, with 15 bases lying between them. The DNA for the CDR3 is TGTGCCAGCAGCCCGGACGCAGCCGGCGAGCAGTACTTC. It yields the protein CASSPDAAGEQYF.

Here the CDR3 reads CASSPNSPSGSEGLYF. In nucleotides, the CDR3 is TGTGCCAGCTCACCAAATTCTCCTAGCGGGAGCGAGGGCCTGTATTTT. V and J are TRBV18 and TRBJ2-3, with 10 bases that match TRBD2. The CDR3 is made up of 16 amino acids. The trim removed 2 bases at V and 14 bases at J, leaving 16 bases unmatched. CDR1 is KGHSH, CDR2 LQKENI, per germline. Filled out from reference TRBV18 and TRBJ2-3, the complete variable domain reads NAGVMQNPRHLVRRRGQEARLRCSPMKGHSHVYWYRQLPEEGLKFMVYLQKENIIDESGMPKERFSAEFPKEGPSILRIQQVVRGDSAAYFCASSPNSPSGSEGLYFGPGTRLTVL.

In this sample, this clonotype turned up a few times. This chain uses TRBV27 with TRBJ2-7, with D tentatively TRBD2 (7 bases). This CDR3 region has 14 residues. V lost 6 bases and J lost 5, with 17 bases in between. Germline V CDR1 and CDR2: MNHEY, SMNVEV (reference sequence). Here the CDR3 reads CASSLGGAFHEQYF. CDR3 DNA: TGTGCCAGCAGCCTAGGGGGGGCCTTTCACGAGCAGTACTTC.

The gene calls are TRBV21-1 and TRBJ2-1. TRBV21-1 counts as a pseudogene. The CDR3 extends over 12 amino acids. CDR3 in DNA: TGTGCCAGCAGCAAAGACGTGAATGAGCAGTTCTTC. Amino acid sequence: CASSKDVNEQFF.

In its sample, this clonotype was seen many times. This chain joins TRBV18 and TRBJ1-1; D possibly corresponds to TRBD1 (5 bases). The CDR3 runs 15 residues. With 2 bases removed from V and 4 bases from J, the gap between germline ends came to 14 bases. Germline V gives CDR1 KGHSH, CDR2 LQKENI. The CDR3 spells CASSPGFTGSTEAFF. CDR3 nucleotides: TGTGCCAGCTCACCAGGATTTACAGGAAGCACTGAAGCTTTCTTT.

This clonotype has at least ten counts. The chain has TRBV10-2 and TRBJ2-1; 8 bases fit TRBD1. CDR3 length: 12 amino acids. Germline V gives CDR1 WSHSY, CDR2 SAAADI. With V trimmed by 4 bases and J by 12 bases, 5 bases remained unmatched. In nucleotides, the CDR3 is TGCGCCAGCAGTGTAGACAGGGGAGCGCAGTTCTTC. Translation: CASSVDRGAQFF.

The chain has TRBV5-6 and TRBJ2-7, with 9 bases that match TRBD1. Germline V gene lookup returns CDR1 SGHDT and CDR2 YYEEEE. CDR3 length: 16 residues. With 0 bases clipped from V and 4 bases from J, the junction kept 8 bases outside the gene matches. This CDR3 is CASSLATGGLTYEQYF. CDR3 bases: TGTGCCAGCAGCTTGGCCACAGGGGGCCTTACTTACGAGCAGTACTTC. Looking up the rest from reference TRBV5-6 and TRBJ2-7 gives the full variable domain: DAGVTQSPTHLIKTRGQQVTLRCSPKSGHDTVSWYQQALGQGPQFIFQYYEEEERQRGNFPDRFSGHQFPNYSSELNVNALLLGDSALYLCASSLATGGLTYEQYFGPGTRLTVT.

The rearrangement joins TRBV7-9 to TRBJ1-1; weak D call: TRBD1 (6 bases). Trimming took 10 bases from V and 4 from J, leaving 22 bases between them. The CDR3 covers 15 residues. The germline V gene encodes CDR1 SEHNR and CDR2 FQNEAQ (reference sequence). The CDR3 nucleotides are TGTGCCACCCGTAGAGTGGAGGGGGAGGTCACTGAAGCTTTCTTT. Translation gives CATRRVEGEVTEAFF. The full variable domain, its missing parts supplied by reference TRBV7-9 and TRBJ1-1, is DTGVSQNPRHKITKRGQNVTFRCDPISEHNRLYWYRQTLGQGPEFLTYFQNEAQLEKSRLLSDRFSAERPKGSFSTLEIQRTEQGDSAMYLCATRRVEGEVTEAFFGQGTRLTVV.

The J gene is TRBJ1-2, the V gene TRBV6-2 or TRBV6-3; D not resolved. Trimming cost V 8 bases and J 2 bases, with 36 bases left between them. The V gene's germline CDR1 is MNHEY and CDR2 SVGEGT. The CDR3 consists of 21 residues. DNA of the CDR3: TGTGCCAGCTTCGGCCCCCGGGTGGGCCGAGCCCCGTCTACCACGAACTATGGCTACACCTTC. This gives the protein CASFGPRVGRAPSTTNYGYTF.

V is TRBV28 and J is TRBJ2-7; maybe TRBD2 (5 bases). V dropped 6 bases and J dropped 0 bases, with 12 bases sitting between them. There are 14 residues in the CDR3. Per germline, CDR1 MDHEN and CDR2 SYDVKM. The CDR3 spells CASSLGMISYEQYF. CDR3 in DNA: TGTGCCAGCAGCCTCGGGATGATCTCCTACGAGCAGTACTTC.

This clonotype was counted many times. CDR3 protein: CASSWGTNTEAFF. DNA for the CDR3: TGTGCCAGCAGCTGGGGGACAAACACTGAAGCTTTCTTT. The chain uses TRBV7-3 and TRBJ1-1, with D possibly matching TRBD1 (6 bases). With 4 bases removed from V and 2 bases from J, the gap between germline ends came to 8 bases. Looked up from germline, CDR1 is SGHTA and CDR2 is FQGTGA. The CDR3 extends over 13 amino acids.

The chain is built from TRBV7-9 and TRBJ1-5; D is ambiguous. CDR3 length equals 13 residues. V was pared by 0 bases and J by 8 bases, with 8 bases between. Germline CDR1 reads SEHNR; CDR2 reads FQNEAQ (reference sequence). DNA of the CDR3: TGTGCCAGCAGCTTAGCGCGGGGTGAGCCCCAGCATTTT. Translation: CASSLARGEPQHF.

This clonotype was observed a few times. The chain joins TRBV4-3 to TRBJ1-5; D not certain. The germline gives CDR1 LGHNA, CDR2 YSLEER. This CDR3 contains 13 residues. Trimming removed 0 bases at V and 6 bases at J, with 6 bases between. CDR3 bases: TGCGCCAGCAGCCAAGACGAAGGTCAGCCCCAGCATTTT. Amino acids: CASSQDEGQPQHF.

This clonotype was seen at least ten times. The rearrangement links TRBV28 to TRBJ2-2; TRBD1 matches 8 bases. Germline V gene lookup returns CDR1 MDHEN and CDR2 SYDVKM. The V and J ends lost 6 bases and 6 bases, in that order; junction bases with no gene match: 18. The CDR3 has 18 residues. The CDR3 protein is CASSPDRGAQGSPGELFF. The CDR3 nucleotides are TGTGCCAGCAGCCCCGACAGGGGCGCCCAGGGGTCCCCCGGGGAGCTGTTTTTT.

This clonotype turned up a few times. This chain connects TRBV7-2 to TRBJ2-3; 7 bases fit TRBD1. There are 13 residues in the CDR3. Germline CDR1 reads SGHTA; CDR2 reads FQGNSA. Trimming removed 9 bases from V and 9 bases from J; junction bases left unmatched: 12. CDR3 coding DNA: TGTGCCAGTACGAGGCTAGGGGGCGAGACGCAGTATTTT. This sequence encodes CASTRLGGETQYF.

The rearrangement links TRBV4-1 to TRBJ2-3; D not resolved. The germline V gene encodes CDR1 MGHRA and CDR2 YSYEKL. The CDR3 contains 16 residues. The V end was cut by 0 bases, the J end by 6 bases, with 16 bases between. DNA for the CDR3: TGCGCCAGCAGCCAAGAGAAAGACCGGGCTTCCGATACGCAGTATTTT. Translated, it gives CASSQEKDRASDTQYF.